This passage covers 25 T cell receptor beta chains from one sample sequenced in a study of long-term antiretroviral therapy in people with HIV. The run of the v3.0 immunoSEQ assay was at survey level. Sequencing used immunoSEQ multiplex PCR; TCRdb keeps in-frame clones, though not all of them. The sample consists of roughly 13,000 clones, around 77% of them appearing once. The specimen was unsorted PBMCs, collected 1.3 years after starting antiretroviral therapy. The receptors here all came from a woman between 18 and 29 years old with HIV.

This chain uses TRBV2 with TRBJ2-1; D is undetermined. Germline V gene lookup returns CDR1 SNHLY and CDR2 FYNNEI. CDR3 length: 15 amino acids. Trimming stripped 4 bases from V and 4 bases from J, with 14 bases between. CDR3 coding DNA: TGTGCCAGCAGTGTATTGGGCGACTTTTACAATGAGCAGTTCTTC. Amino acid sequence: CASSVLGDFYNEQFF. Full variable domain (rest looked up from reference TRBV2 and TRBJ2-1): EPEVTQTPSHQVTQMGQEVILRCVPISNHLYFYWYRQILGQKVEFLVSFYNNEISEKSEIFDDQFSVERPDGSNFTLKIRSTKLEDSAMYFCASSVLGDFYNEQFFGPGTRLTVL.

The genes are TRBV5-4 and TRBJ2-7; 11 bases map to TRBD2. The CDR3 runs to 15 residues. Trimming removed 2 bases from V and 5 bases from J; junction bases left unmatched: 6. CDR1 is SGHNT, CDR2 YYREEE, per germline (reference sequence). The CDR3 is CASSLALAGVNEQYF. The CDR3 DNA follows: TGTGCCAGCAGCTTAGCACTAGCGGGAGTCAACGAGCAGTACTTC.

This chain uses TRBV4-3 with TRBJ2-6; D gene uncertain. Trimming removed 1 base from V and 4 bases from J, with 8 bases in between. Germline V lookup: CDR1 LGHNA, CDR2 YSLEER. This CDR3 spans 15 amino acids. In DNA, the CDR3 is TGCGCCAGCAGCCAAGTGTACGACGGGGCCAACGTCCTGACTTTC. Residues: CASSQVYDGANVLTF.

Note on this clone: The germline gene is not matched at one end of the junction; a read error may be the cause. J is TRBJ2-7 and V is TRBV27, with TRBD2 as a possible D gene (6 bases). The CDR3 totals 15 residues. Germline lookup yields CDR1 MNHEY and CDR2 SMNVEV (reference sequence). The CDR3 sequence is CASSLSVGRDYEQYF. As DNA, the CDR3 is TGTGCCAGCAGTCTATCAGTCGGGCGGGACTACGAGCAGTACTTC.

The genes are TRBV6-6 and TRBJ2-5; D is perhaps TRBD1 (6 bases). CDR3 length: 13 residues. The germline V and J ends were trimmed by 6 bases and 3 bases, with 11 bases remaining between them. Germline CDR1 and CDR2: MNHNY and SVGAGI (reference sequence). As DNA, the CDR3 is TGTGCCAGCAGCCCAAGGGGGAAAGAGACCCAGTACTTC. It translates to CASSPRGKETQYF.

V and J are TRBV7-9 and TRBJ1-5, with 7 bases aligning to TRBD1. The CDR3 covers 15 residues. V shed 5 bases, J shed 5 bases, and the junction held 9 bases outside the gene matches. Germline CDR1 is SEHNR and CDR2 is FQNEAQ (reference sequence). In DNA, the CDR3 is TGTGCCAGCAGCCCTACAGGGGCTGGAGATCAGCCCCAGCATTTT. It is translated as CASSPTGAGDQPQHF.

V and J are TRBV6-4 and TRBJ2-5; 8 nucleotides match TRBD1. Germline V lookup: CDR1 MRHNA, CDR2 SNTAGT. The CDR3 is 14 amino acids. The J segment lost 5 bases and the V segment lost 6 bases, leaving 8 bases of the junction unmatched. The CDR3: CASSLHRGWETQYF. The CDR3 region has the DNA TGTGCCAGCAGCCTCCACAGGGGGTGGGAGACCCAGTACTTC.

This chain joins TRBV20-1 and TRBJ2-5; D gene unclear. This CDR3 comprises 10 residues. Germline V CDR1 and CDR2: DFQATT, SNEGSKA (reference sequence). Trimming took off 3 bases at V and 11 bases at J, with 10 bases between the two ends. The CDR3 coding sequence is TGCAGTGCTAGCCGTGACAAACAGTACTTC. It codes for CSASRDKQYF.

This clone was counted only a few times. The V call is TRBV19, the J call TRBJ1-2; 7 bases align to TRBD1. From germline, CDR1 is LNHDA and CDR2 SQIVND (reference sequence). Trimming cost V 4 bases and J 4 bases; bases outside gene matches: 9. The CDR3 has 15 amino acids. CDR3 nucleotides: TGTGCCAGTAGTAGAGCCGGGACAGCATTCTATGGCTACACCTTC. This sequence encodes CASSRAGTAFYGYTF.

This sequence joins TRBV6-4 and TRBJ2-3, with D perhaps given as TRBD1 or TRBD2 (5 bases each). V was cut by 2 bases and J by 1 base, with 13 bases left in between. Germline lookup yields CDR1 MRHNA and CDR2 SNTAGT. The CDR3 runs to 16 residues. The CDR3 protein is CASSDSRGPGTDTQYF. The CDR3 region has the DNA TGTGCCAGCAGTGACAGCCGGGGCCCAGGCACAGATACGCAGTATTTT.

The sample holds a few counts of this clone. The chain joins TRBV19 to TRBJ2-1, with 9 bases matching TRBD1. J gave up 7 bases and V 3 bases, and 7 bases lay outside the gene matches. Germline V CDR1 and CDR2: LNHDA, SQIVND (reference sequence). The length of the CDR3 is 15 residues. The CDR3 loop reads CASSMRGQGLNEQFF. CDR3 nucleotide sequence: TGTGCCAGTAGTATGCGGGGACAGGGACTAAATGAGCAGTTCTTC.

The chain joins TRBV29-1 to TRBJ1-1, with no clear D. From germline, CDR1 is SQVTM and CDR2 ANQGSEA. The CDR3 extends over 12 amino acids. V was trimmed by 4 bases and J by 0 bases, leaving 6 bases between them. The CDR3 DNA follows: TGCAGCGTTGTCAGAATGAACACTGAAGCTTTCTTT. The encoded protein is CSVVRMNTEAFF.

This clone was seen a handful of times. The V and J genes are TRBV5-5 and TRBJ1-6; D is undetermined. CDR1 is SGHKS, CDR2 YYEKEE, per germline (reference sequence). This CDR3 spans 14 amino acids. Trimming pared 0 bases from V and 13 bases from J, leaving 14 bases between. The CDR3 spells CASSLEGGEVPLHF. In nucleotides, the CDR3 is TGTGCCAGCAGCTTGGAAGGTGGGGAGGTCCCCCTCCACTTT.

This chain joins TRBV7-8 and TRBJ2-1, with D perhaps given as TRBD1 or TRBD2 (5 bases each). This CDR3 is 15 amino acids long. Trimming pared 0 bases from V and 6 bases from J, leaving 12 bases between. Germline lookup yields CDR1 SGHVS and CDR2 FQNEAQ. CDR3 sequence: CASSLAIRGSNEQFF. DNA for the CDR3: TGTGCCAGCAGCTTAGCGATCCGGGGCTCCAATGAGCAGTTCTTC.

V is TRBV15 and J is TRBJ2-4; D may be TRBD1 (6 bases). V dropped 6 bases and J dropped 6 bases, with 12 bases sitting between them. CDR1 and CDR2 (germline): LNHNV, YYDKDF (reference sequence). The length of the CDR3 is 13 residues. The DNA for the CDR3 is TGTGCCACCAGGATGGGGGCGAGAAACATTCAGTACTTC. Protein sequence: CATRMGARNIQYF.

Comment on this clone: Its ends do not fully match the called genes, so a read error is possible. The chain uses TRBV7-7 and TRBJ2-7, with a possible D match to TRBD1 (6 bases). This CDR3 has 14 amino acids. CDR1 and CDR2 (germline): SSHAT, FNYEAQ (reference sequence). The DNA for the CDR3 is TGTGCTAGCAGCCGGACAGTTAACACCTACGAGCAGTACTTC. Its protein product is CASSRTVNTYEQYF.

The V and J genes are TRBV7-2 and TRBJ2-7, with D maybe TRBD1 (7 bases). The V end was cut by 4 bases, the J end by 4 bases, with 14 bases between. Germline CDR1 SGHTA, CDR2 FQGNSA. The CDR3 extends over 14 amino acids. The CDR3 here is CASSWRDSLYEQYF. CDR3 DNA: TGTGCCAGCAGCTGGCGGGACAGCCTTTACGAGCAGTACTTC.

The chain is built from TRBV2 and TRBJ1-1; unclear D gene. Trimming cost V 3 bases and J 1 base, with 12 bases left between them. Germline-derived CDR1 and CDR2 are SNHLY and FYNNEI. The CDR3 totals 15 residues. The CDR3 DNA reads as TGTGCCAGCAGTGATGGCCGGCGACCGAACACTGAAGCTTTCTTT. This translates into CASSDGRRPNTEAFF.

The rearrangement joins TRBV6-5 to TRBJ1-2, with D possibly TRBD1 on 6 matching bases. The CDR3 consists of 14 residues. The ends were cut back, 5 bases at V and 4 bases at J, with 14 bases in the middle. Germline V gene lookup returns CDR1 MNHEY and CDR2 SVGAGI. This CDR3 is CASSTSQGSYGYTF. The CDR3 coding sequence is TGTGCCAGCAGTACCTCCCAGGGGTCCTATGGCTACACCTTC.

V usage is TRBV4-3 and J usage is TRBJ1-3, with D hard to call. The germline V and J ends were trimmed by 0 bases and 4 bases, with 7 bases remaining between them. Looked up from germline, CDR1 is LGHNA and CDR2 is YSLEER. CDR3 length: 14 amino acids. The CDR3 coding sequence is TGCGCCAGCAGCCAAGATGATTGGGGAAACACCATATATTTT. Amino acid sequence: CASSQDDWGNTIYF.

The sample holds one count of this clone. The gene calls are TRBV2 and TRBJ2-5; 9 bases fit TRBD2. CDR1 and CDR2 (germline): SNHLY, FYNNEI. Germline trimming cut 2 bases from V and 5 bases from J; bases unmatched to any gene: 6. This CDR3 spans 15 amino acids. CDR3 DNA: TGTGCCAGCAGTGAACAGGGACTAGCTTGGGAGACCCAGTACTTC. Its protein is CASSEQGLAWETQYF.

The rearrangement uses TRBV27 and TRBJ1-4; TRBD1 matches 8 bases. The trim removed 4 bases at V and 8 bases at J, leaving 9 bases unmatched. Germline V CDR1 and CDR2: MNHEY, SMNVEV (reference sequence). The CDR3 totals 15 residues. CDR3 coding DNA: TGTGCCAGCAGTTCCCTGACAGGGGTCGGCGAAAAACTGTTTTTT. Its protein is CASSSLTGVGEKLFF.

The rearrangement uses TRBV5-1 and TRBJ2-1; 9 nucleotides agree with TRBD2. With 0 bases clipped from V and 7 bases from J, the junction kept 2 bases outside the gene matches. The V gene's germline CDR1 is SGHRS and CDR2 YFSETQ. This CDR3 comprises 14 residues. The CDR3: CASSLGLAGNEQFF. In nucleotides, the CDR3 is TGCGCCAGCAGCTTGGGGCTAGCGGGGAATGAGCAGTTCTTC.

This chain links TRBV6-6 with TRBJ2-1; unclear D gene. CDR1 MNHNY and CDR2 SVGAGI come from the germline V gene (reference sequence). This CDR3 contains 14 residues. V lost 7 bases and J lost 4, with 14 bases in between. The CDR3 spells CASTGNGPYNEQFF. The CDR3 bases are TGTGCCAGCACGGGTAACGGCCCTTACAATGAGCAGTTCTTC.

The chain has TRBV7-8 and TRBJ1-1, with a weak D call TRBD1 (5 bases). Germline-derived CDR1 and CDR2 are SGHVS and FQNEAQ. The length of the CDR3 is 17 residues. With 0 bases removed from V and 4 bases from J, the gap between germline ends came to 18 bases. The CDR3 here is CASSLARLGGRATEAFF. The CDR3 region has the DNA TGTGCCAGCAGCTTAGCGCGGTTGGGGGGTCGGGCCACTGAAGCTTTCTTT. The complete variable domain, with remaining parts taken from reference TRBV7-8 and TRBJ1-1, reads GAGVSQSPRYKVAKRGQDVALRCDPISGHVSLFWYQQALGQGPEFLTYFQNEAQLDKSGLPSDRFFAERPEGSVSTLKIQRTQQEDSAVYLCASSLARLGGRATEAFFGQGTRLTVV.